Listed below are T cell receptor beta chains from one sample, sequenced in a study of T cells in Graves' hyperthyroidism and ophthalmopathy. TCRdb re-called the multiplex PCR reads with MiXCR, one entry per CDR3 protein. This table holds 400,000 or so distinct CDR3 sequences, over 13% found once. Sequencing was performed on blood. These receptor sequences come from a man aged 50 or older with Graves' ophthalmopathy. The conserved cysteine and the conserved F or W are not part of the CDR3 here. The size field is filled for only some rows; it gives once, few, many or a size class.

TRBV4-2,TRBJ2-1,10,few,ASETGGDEQF
TRBV3-1,TRBJ2-1,14,many,ASSEHSGLVYNEQF
TRBV7-9,TRBJ1-1,11,many,AGALSLNTEAF
TRBV7-9,TRBJ1-4,13,many,ASSPQQETYEKLF
TRBV20-1,TRBJ1-4,14,.,SARDPKDSYNEKLF
TRBV20-1,TRBJ2-3,12,few,SAADRVRADTQY
TRBV7-8,TRBJ2-7,13,many,ASSLMGVPAYEQY
TRBV7-3,TRBJ2-6,15,many,ASSQGAGGPGANVLT
TRBV20-1,TRBJ1-1,10,many,SAITGNTEAF
TRBV5-1,TRBJ2-7,11,many,ASGPRDPYEQY
TRBV5-1,TRBJ1-2,11,many,ASSLDRAVSYT
TRBV3-1,TRBJ2-2,13,few,ASSQGQGEGGELF
TRBV6-1,TRBJ2-7,10,many,ASSDRGREQY
TRBV30,TRBJ2-3,11,many,AWLAGDTDTQY
TRBV7-8,TRBJ2-2,14,many,ASSSSGRAGAGELF
TRBV5-1,TRBJ2-7,13,.,ASSLGPVGGYEQY
TRBV3-1,TRBJ2-1,15,many,ASSQESSGRTYNEQF
TRBV24-1,TRBJ1-2,12,few,ATSAVTGDYGYT
TRBV20-1,TRBJ2-3,13,many,SANSGQGITDTQY
TRBV5-6,TRBJ1-2,13,.,ATSWGIEANYGYT
TRBV20-1,TRBJ1-1,9,.,SASWTTEAF
TRBV7-9,TRBJ2-5,12,many,ASSPGRHQETQY
TRBV5-1,TRBJ2-2,12,.,ASSRQRRNGELF
TRBV2,TRBJ2-7,14,few,ASRGILAAASYEQY
TRBV18,TRBJ2-3,13,many,ASSPPGRTGVTQY
TRBV7-8,TRBJ2-7,14,many,ASSFRLAGALHEQY
TRBV7-7,TRBJ1-2,16,many,ASSYGRGPGQGDYGYT
TRBV27,TRBJ2-3,12,.,ASSLLGSTDTQY
TRBV4-1,TRBJ2-7,13,many,ASSQGISGSYEQY
TRBV5-1,TRBJ2-3,11,many,ASSEASTDTQY
TRBV12-3/TRBV12-4,TRBJ1-1,12,.,ASSYYRRNTEAF
TRBV10-3,TRBJ2-1,15,few,AISESGLSGQGNEQF
TRBV28,TRBJ1-2,11,many,ASRGTGNYGYT
TRBV4-1,TRBJ2-3,12,many,ASRDEGGTDTQY
TRBV6-1,TRBJ2-7,11,few,ASRREGADEQY
TRBV29-1,TRBJ2-3,11,few,SVEPQGANTQY
TRBV3-1,TRBJ2-5,14,many,ASSQERVRNQETQH
TRBV7-3,TRBJ2-1,14,few,ASSPGLAGLPSEQF
TRBV29-1,TRBJ2-1,11,.,SVAKSSYNEQF
TRBV12-3/TRBV12-4,TRBJ2-3,11,many,ATSRQGSDTQY
TRBV11-2,TRBJ2-1,15,few,ASSLGPLNSRRNEQF
TRBV30,TRBJ2-2,11,few,AWTRGTPGELF
TRBV7-9,TRBJ2-2,12,.,ASSFEGQTGELF
TRBV2,TRBJ2-7,9,many,ASSTWEEQY
TRBV7-3,TRBJ2-3,14,many,ASSPLQGSSTDTQY
TRBV30,TRBJ1-2,12,few,AWTTGGVRYGYT